The present TCR beta chain was sequenced within a study of cytomegalovirus exposure and HLA in healthy donors. About the research overall: Ancestry clustering placed about 86% of approximately 370 genotyped donors in the Caucasian-associated cluster.

PCR employed 60 Vbeta and 13 Jbeta primers. Sequenced by immunoSEQ multiplex PCR; TCRdb stores in-frame clones only, minus some. The table includes about 180,000 clones, around four fifths detected once. J was trimmed by 3 bases and V by 5 bases; bases with no gene match: 7. Germline lookup yields CDR1 MNHNS and CDR2 SASEGT. The CDR3 extends over 15 amino acids. Note on this clone: What it binds is not known.

General study results and limits: Diagnosis of cytomegalovirus status made by the classifier reportedly showed high specificity and sensitivity.

Sequenced input: PBMCs. This chain joins TRBV6-1 and TRBJ1-5; 7 bases are a match to TRBD1. The receptor was isolated from a woman aged 60-75 years in good health and CMV-seropositive. This CDR3 reads CASSQTGTFNQPQHF. DNA for the CDR3: TGTGCCAGCAGTCAGACAGGGACCTTCAATCAGCCCCAGCATTTT.